One and the same sample provided the 2 T cell receptor beta chains below, sequenced in a study of blood T cell repertoires in COVID-19. Libraries were prepared by immunoSEQ multiplex PCR; TCRdb keeps only in-frame clonotypes and omits some of them. The top ten clones hold approximately 8.1% of a sample with about 210,000 clones, almost 85% of them seen once. The sequenced sample was peripheral blood. Every receptor here comes from a woman aged 50 to 65 with active or convalescent COVID-19.

The CDR3 DNA follows: TGTGCCAGCAGCCCCTACGGCGGGACAGGGGTGCGGAATGAGCAGTTCTTC. This gives the protein CASSPYGGTGVRNEQFF. The rearrangement uses TRBV14 and TRBJ2-1, with 10 positions matching TRBD1. V dropped 4 bases and J dropped 7; count of bases not matched to a gene: 13. Germline loops: CDR1 SGHDN, CDR2 FVKESK. CDR3 length equals 17 residues.

The CDR3 here is CATSVGTSSYEQYF. CDR3 coding DNA: TGTGCCACCAGCGTGGGGACTAGCTCCTACGAGCAGTACTTC. V is TRBV15 and J is TRBJ2-7; 8 bases line up with TRBD2. CDR1 and CDR2 (germline): LNHNV, YYDKDF (reference sequence). V lost 5 bases to trimming and J lost 0 bases; unmatched junction nucleotides: 3. This CDR3 has 14 residues.